This record covers a single T cell receptor (beta chain). This clonotype was observed a handful of times. Its antigen is still unknown. No base qualities exist here, and no much larger clone lies one base off it. The CDR3, cysteine through phenylalanine, is 13 amino acids long. Only the CDR3 portion is preserved as DNA: 39 bases, with reading frame beginning at the first base. The germline V gene gives CDR1 as MNHNS and CDR2 as SASEGT. Germline trimming: 8 bases from V, 5 bases from J; junction bases outside gene matches: 8. Sample treatment or condition, as interpreted from the label and publication: roughly 11-day PBMC culture with coronavirus spike peptide pools or control peptides (ViraFEST assay). The study used the ViraFEST assay, which expanded antigen-specific T cells with peptide pools and then identified expanded clonotypes by TCR sequencing. The positive SARS-CoV-2 PCR tests of the convalescent patients were dated from March to December 2020, before the Alpha, Beta and Delta variants emerged in the United States. Each well held two million PBMCs cultured with roughly 10 ug/ml peptide pools in IMDM containing about 5% human AB serum and 9 to 10 IU/ml IL-2. Half of the culture medium was replaced with fresh IL-2-containing medium on days 3 and 7. CD4+ T cells were isolated after about nine days of culture through negative selection using the EasySep CD4+ T cell isolation kit. PBMCs were separated from whole blood using Ficoll-Paque Plus gradient centrifugation and then either used fresh or cryopreserved at -140C. Each culture condition was generally run in triplicate wells.

The data were obtained in a study of vaccination and CD4 T cells after COVID-19 (dated by TCRdb to the early 2020s). Broadly, across the study: Every convalescent patient had a positive nasal swab PCR test for SARS-CoV-2, with mild disease in 9 or 10 patients and severe disease in one. For stimulating the cultures, overlapping spike peptide pools were used, derived from SARS-CoV-2 as well as from the common cold coronaviruses HCoV-NL63, HCoV-OC43 and HCoV-229E. In the convalescent cohort there were six males and four females, among whom were two Hispanic individuals, seven Caucasians, two Asians and one multiracial person. Control cultures used a CEFX viral epitope pool as positive control, an HIV-1 Nef peptide pool as negative control, or no peptide. Participants got two doses of the Pfizer-BioNTech BNT162b2 vaccine (n=8) or two doses of the Moderna mRNA-1273 vaccine (n=2). In fewer than 12 COVID-19 convalescent patients and a few infection-naive healthy vaccine recipients, researchers compared the spike-specific CD4+ TCR repertoire from before mRNA vaccination with the repertoire from after. Post-vaccine blood samples were taken a median of 72 days after the second vaccine dose, with a range of 14 to 241 days. Post-COVID blood samples were collected from convalescent patients a median of around 100 days after diagnosis, with a range of roughly 30 to 170 days. Findings and caveats that apply to the study as a whole: In convalescent patients, a median about 84% of post-vaccine SARS-CoV-2-reactive clones were detected only after vaccination, and vaccine-specific priming was suggested by this finding. Only a relatively small number of convalescent patients were included in the study, and early timepoints following natural infection were not analyzed. The median count of SARS-CoV-2-reactive clonotypes went up from 20 to 25 after infection to 38 after vaccination, although the change was not significant. Nearly all vaccine-specific clones in convalescent patients (304 of 307) were mono-reactive for SARS-CoV-2 spike rather than cross-reactive with common cold coronaviruses.

The library was obtained by PCR. DNA from cultured CD4+ T cells was subjected to TCR sequencing with the Oncomine TCR Beta short-read assay at the Johns Hopkins FTIC core. Genomic DNA was extracted from the cultured CD4+ T cells with the QIAamp micro DNA kit. Oncomine TCR Beta libraries from cultured CD4+ T cells were pooled using unique dual indexes and sequenced on an Illumina iSeq 100. Processing in the source paper ran as follows. Non-productive sequences were removed, and CDR3s that did not start with C, did not end with F or W, or were shorter than 7 amino acids were discarded. The MANAFEST web application was used to identify antigen-specific clonotypes by comparing peptide-stimulated wells against reference wells and other culture wells. For a clone to be called positive, the clone needed an FDR below 0.05, an odds ratio above 5, and a productive frequency above 0.1% in at least two of three replicate wells. Clonotypes that were significantly expanded in both SARS-CoV-2 spike wells and at least one common cold coronavirus spike condition were defined as cross-reactive. Using R version 3.6.1, CDR3 homology was evaluated through Levenshtein distances (stringdist) along with unrooted phylogenetic trees (ape). Clones were called with MiXCR by TCRdb after fastp trimmed the public reads at Q25, and only in-frame beta chains were retained. CDR3 protein sequences are deduplicated, and each keeps its most common genes and DNA. The V and J calls and clone size come from TCRdb's table, not from the authors' own analysis. The sample data list 15,000 to 20,000 distinct CDR3 sequences, and 50% of these were observed just once. About 10% of the sample is in the top ten clones.

This receptor chain uses TRBV6-1 and TRBJ1-2; TRBD1 fits 7 bases in the junction. This TCR derives from a human donor who had recovered from COVID-19. The specimen was CD4+ T cells from blood, cultured in vitro. The CDR3 has the sequence CASGVGTEYGYTF. The nucleotide sequence is given as TGTGCCAGCGGCGTCGGGACAGAATATGGCTACACCTTC.